This TCR beta chain derives from a study of shared clonotypes between healthy human individuals. Study outcomes and limitations: Shared across a handful of donors were about 4.8% of the naive CD4 clonotypes.

Note on this clone: Its target is not known.

It was CD45RO-negative cells, positively selected for CCR7, that made up naive CD8 cells, with terminally differentiated effector memory CD45RA+ cells excluded. The V and J ends lost 1 base and 4 bases, in that order; junction bases with no gene match: 12. This CDR3 spans 18 amino acids. From germline, CDR1 is LNHDA and CDR2 SQIVND (reference sequence). Measured with immunoSEQ multiplex PCR; TCRdb has only the in-frame clones, and not every one. The table shows around 1.9 million clones, with about 92% occurring only once. The clonotype originates from a man in his late teens or twenties in good health. Some clones in this sample may be carry-over from other donors' samples. Sequenced sample: naive CD8+ T cells from PBMCs. The V and J genes are TRBV19 and TRBJ1-5, with 8 bases aligning to TRBD1. The CDR3 reads CASSIVFRDRRPNQPQHF. DNA for the CDR3: TGTGCCAGTAGTATAGTCTTCCGGGACAGGCGACCGAATCAGCCCCAGCATTTT. Full variable domain (missing parts from reference TRBV19 and TRBJ1-5): DGGITQSPKYLFRKEGQNVTLSCEQNLNHDAMYWYRQDPGQGLRLIYYSQIVNDFQKGDIAEGYSVSREKKESFPLTVTSAQKNPTAFYLCASSIVFRDRRPNQPQHFGDGTRLSIL.